One and the same sample provided the 14 T cell receptor beta chains below, sequenced in a study of OX40 agonist ivuxolimab in advanced cancers. Clones were sequenced by immunoSEQ multiplex PCR, and TCRdb holds only the in-frame ones, with some missing. The table shows 100,000 or so clones, with approximately 90% occurring only once. The starting material was CD4+ or CD8+ T cells sorted from blood, obtained in a trial of the OX40 agonist ivuxolimab. The receptors originated from an adult with an advanced solid tumor such as melanoma, head and neck, liver or kidney cancer.

Concerning this clone: Additional DNA sequences in this sample encode the identical CDR3. This chain links TRBV29-1 with TRBJ1-2, with a possible D match to TRBD1 (6 bases). This CDR3 comprises 11 residues. Trimming removed 6 bases from V and 3 bases from J, with 8 bases in between. Germline values: CDR1 SQVTM, CDR2 ANQGSEA. The CDR3 loop is CSVGQDYGYTF. The CDR3 DNA follows: TGCAGCGTGGGACAAGACTATGGCTACACCTTC. Combining the CDR3 with reference TRBV29-1 and TRBJ1-2 gives the whole variable domain SAVISQKPSRDICQRGTSLTIQCQVDSQVTMMFWYRQQPGQSLTLIATANQGSEATYESGFVIDKFPISRPNLTFSTLTVSNMSPEDSSIYLCSVGQDYGYTFGSGTRLTVV.

The gene calls are TRBV16 and TRBJ1-1; D is unclear. Deletions cut 0 bases from V and 1 base from J, with 9 bases between. Germline V lookup: CDR1 KGHSY, CDR2 FQNENV. This CDR3 is 15 amino acids long. Here the CDR3 DNA reads TGTGCCAGCAGCCAATCCGGGAATTCGAACACTGAAGCTTTCTTT. It translates to CASSQSGNSNTEAFF.

CDR3 protein: CASSSTAGSSYNEQFF. CDR3 DNA sequence: TGCGCCAGCAGCTCAACAGCGGGAAGCTCCTACAATGAGCAGTTCTTC. This sequence joins TRBV5-1 and TRBJ2-1; 7 positions match TRBD2. Germline lookup yields CDR1 SGHRS and CDR2 YFSETQ. Trimming removed 3 bases from V and 0 bases from J; junction bases left unmatched: 6. The CDR3 length is 16 residues.

The V call is TRBV28, the J call TRBJ1-2; TRBD1 agrees at 7 bases. Germline V gene lookup returns CDR1 MDHEN and CDR2 SYDVKM. The junction had 3 bases not matched to a gene; V was cut back by 6 bases and J by 5 bases. The CDR3 extends over 12 amino acids. The CDR3 sequence: CASSLQGYGYTF. The DNA for the CDR3 is TGTGCCAGCAGCTTACAGGGGTATGGCTACACCTTC.

V gene TRBV11-3 combines with J gene TRBJ2-1; D not certain. The V and J ends lost 4 bases and 8 bases respectively, with 18 bases between them. This CDR3 spans 15 amino acids. In germline, CDR1 is SGHNT, CDR2 YENEEA. This CDR3 reads CASSSPRTAPDEQFF. For the CDR3, the DNA is TGTGCCAGCAGCTCACCAAGGACCGCCCCTGATGAGCAGTTCTTC.

The V call is TRBV7-9, the J call TRBJ2-1; 10 bases fit TRBD2. The CDR3 contains 14 residues. Germline CDR1 SEHNR, CDR2 FQNEAQ (reference sequence). V lost 1 base, J lost 9 bases, and 3 bases stayed unmatched. CDR3 nucleotide sequence: TGTGCCAGCAGCTTAGTTAGCGGGAGGTTTGAGCAGTTCTTC. Encoded protein: CASSLVSGRFEQFF. Filled out from reference TRBV7-9 and TRBJ2-1, the complete variable domain reads DTGVSQNPRHKITKRGQNVTFRCDPISEHNRLYWYRQTLGQGPEFLTYFQNEAQLEKSRLLSDRFSAERPKGSFSTLEIQRTEQGDSAMYLCASSLVSGRFEQFFGPGTRLTVL.

The V call is TRBV6-5, the J call TRBJ1-5, with D uncertain. Germline V lookup: CDR1 MNHEY, CDR2 SVGAGI. Trimming removed 2 bases from V and 5 bases from J, with 7 bases in between. The CDR3 has 13 amino acids. The CDR3 DNA reads as TGTGCCAGCAGTTACCACTTAGATCAGCCCCAGCATTTT. Protein: CASSYHLDQPQHF.

The V gene is TRBV9, the J gene TRBJ2-1; 7 positions agree with TRBD2. CDR3 size: 17 residues. With 3 bases clipped from V and 4 bases from J, the junction kept 13 bases outside the gene matches. Germline lookup yields CDR1 SGDLS and CDR2 YYNGEE. As DNA, the CDR3 is TGTGCCAGCAGCGGAGATCCACAGACTAGCTGGTACAATGAGCAGTTCTTC. This sequence encodes CASSGDPQTSWYNEQFF.

The chain joins TRBV30 to TRBJ1-1, with D perhaps matching TRBD1 (6 bases). This CDR3 spans 13 amino acids. Trimming removed 4 bases at V and 3 bases at J, with 12 bases between. The V gene's germline CDR1 is GTSNPN and CDR2 SVGIG (reference sequence). CDR3 bases: TGTGCCTGGAATAGGGGGTTCGACACTGAAGCTTTCTTT. Amino acids: CAWNRGFDTEAFF. Using reference TRBV30 and TRBJ1-1 for the parts outside the CDR3, the full variable domain is SQTIHQWPATLVQPVGSPLSLECTVEGTSNPNLYWYRQAAGRGLQLLFYSVGIGQISSEVPQNLSASRPQDRQFILSSKKLLLSDSGFYLCAWNRGFDTEAFFGQGTRLTVV.

This chain's CDR3 is CASSQDLSPGTYNEQFF. CDR3 in DNA: TGTGCCAGCAGCCAAGATCTGTCACCCGGGACCTACAATGAGCAGTTCTTC. J is TRBJ2-1 and V is TRBV4-2; TRBD2 is a possible D gene (5 bases). V dropped 0 bases and J dropped 2 bases, with 14 bases sitting between them. This CDR3 is 17 amino acids long. CDR1 and CDR2 from the germline V gene are LGHNA and YNFKEQ.

V usage is TRBV30 and J usage is TRBJ2-7, with D perhaps given as TRBD1 or TRBD2 (5 bases each). The CDR3 length is 12 residues. Trimming removed 2 bases from V and 5 bases from J, with 10 bases in between. CDR1 is GTSNPN and CDR2 is SVGIG in the germline V gene (reference sequence). For the CDR3, the DNA is TGTGCCTGGAGTTGGGGGTCCGACGAGCAGTACTTC. Translated: CAWSWGSDEQYF.

V and J are TRBV11-3 and TRBJ2-3; weak D call: TRBD2 (5 bases). This CDR3 spans 13 amino acids. Germline V lookup: CDR1 SGHNT, CDR2 YENEEA. V was clipped by 5 bases and J by 4 bases, with 10 bases between them. The CDR3 here is CASSSGRADTQYF. Here the CDR3 DNA reads TGTGCCAGCAGCAGTGGGCGGGCAGATACGCAGTATTTT.

This CDR3 is CASSHIAGANEQFF. Written as DNA, the CDR3 is TGCGCCAGCAGCCACATAGCGGGAGCTAATGAGCAGTTCTTC. The V and J genes are TRBV4-1 and TRBJ2-1; TRBD2 aligns across 9 bases. After removal of 3 bases from V and 7 bases from J, the junction contained 4 bases not matched to a gene. Germline loops: CDR1 MGHRA, CDR2 YSYEKL. This CDR3 comprises 14 residues.

The rearrangement joins TRBV19 to TRBJ2-2; 14 bases are shared with TRBD2. From germline, CDR1 is LNHDA and CDR2 SQIVND (reference sequence). Trimming removed 4 bases from V and 5 bases from J; junction bases left unmatched: 6. The CDR3 sequence is 17 residues long. As DNA, the CDR3 is TGTGCCAGTAGTACAGGGACTAGCGGGAGATGGACCGGGGAGCTGTTTTTT. Translated, it gives CASSTGTSGRWTGELFF.